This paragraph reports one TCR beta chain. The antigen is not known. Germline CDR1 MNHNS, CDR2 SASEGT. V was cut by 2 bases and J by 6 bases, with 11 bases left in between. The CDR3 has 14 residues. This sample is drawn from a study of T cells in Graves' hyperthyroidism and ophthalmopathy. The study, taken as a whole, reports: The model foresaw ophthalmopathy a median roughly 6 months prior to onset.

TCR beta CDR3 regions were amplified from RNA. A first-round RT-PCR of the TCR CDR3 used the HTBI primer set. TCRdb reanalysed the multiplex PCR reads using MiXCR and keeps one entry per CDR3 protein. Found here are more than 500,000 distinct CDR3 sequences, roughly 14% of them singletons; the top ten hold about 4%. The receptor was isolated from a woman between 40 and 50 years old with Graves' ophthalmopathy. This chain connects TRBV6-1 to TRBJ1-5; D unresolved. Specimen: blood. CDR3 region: CASSEIIELQPQHF. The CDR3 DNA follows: TGTGCCAGCAGTGAAATAATAGAACTTCAGCCCCAGCATTTT.